The clone carrying this T cell receptor (beta chain) was counted a few times. Its antigen is still unknown. The data were obtained in a study of T-cell reconstitution after alpha-beta-depleted transplantation in children. Germline CDR1 is SGHRS and CDR2 is YFSETQ. The CDR3 consists of 15 residues. Trimming took off 2 bases at V and 0 bases at J, with 12 bases between the two ends. Study results and limitations: Surviving recipient T cells and thymic progenitors underlay high day-60 TCRbeta diversity in some patients.

The library targeted TCRbeta and was prepared with unique molecular identifiers. One entry per CDR3 protein, called by TCRdb with MiXCR from the PCR reads. Seen here are 900,000 or so distinct CDR3 sequences, about 16% observed once, and the top ten hold roughly 4.8%. Sample: PBMCs, mostly from graft donor cells, taken 360 days after TCRalphabeta/CD19-depleted stem cell transplant. This sequence joins TRBV5-1 and TRBJ2-7; possibly TRBD1 for D (6 bases). This receptor was identified in a male patient under 18 who had a stem cell transplant for acute lymphoblastic leukemia, so the T cells may come from the graft donor. The CDR3 is CASSFQGLPSYEQYF. CDR3 DNA: TGCGCCAGCAGCTTTCAGGGGCTTCCCTCCTACGAGCAGTACTTC. The complete variable domain, with remaining parts taken from reference TRBV5-1 and TRBJ2-7, reads KAGVTQTPRYLIKTRGQQVTLSCSPISGHRSVSWYQQTPGQGLQFLFEYFSETQRNKGNFPGRFSGRQFSNSRSEMNVSTLELGDSALYLCASSFQGLPSYEQYFGPGTRLTVT.